These T cell receptor beta chains were read from a single sample in a study of T cell changes during pregnancy in multiple sclerosis. TCRdb's table, derived via immunoSEQ multiplex PCR, lists solely in-frame clones and lacks some. The sample lists around 48,000 clones; 80% to 95% were seen once. The input for sequencing was CD4+ T cells from peripheral blood mononuclear cells, taken in the third trimester of pregnancy. Receptors were obtained from a female donor with multiple sclerosis, enrolled in a pregnancy study. The CDR3 runs from the conserved cysteine through the conserved F or W. Fields, in order: J gene, CDR3 length, V gene, D gene, CDR3 DNA, CDR3 protein. D genes are given only for firm matches.

J: TRBJ2-3; length: 15; V: TRBV15; D: -; DNA: TGTGCCACCAGCAGAGGACAGATTGATACAGATACGCAGTATTTT; CDR3: CATSRGQIDTDTQYF
J: TRBJ2-4; length: 17; V: TRBV10-1; D: TRBD1; DNA: TGCGCCAGCAGTAGGACAGGGGGCTGTTTCGTGAAAAACATTCAGTACTTC; CDR3: CASSRTGGCFVKNIQYF
J: TRBJ1-4; length: 16; V: TRBV7-9; D: TRBD1; DNA: TGTGCCAGCAGCTTTGACAGGGGACTCCTGATTGAAAAACTGTTTTTT; CDR3: CASSFDRGLLIEKLFF
J: TRBJ2-1; length: 18; V: TRBV19; D: TRBD2; DNA: TGTGCCAGTAGTATTCAGGCGGATAGCGGGAGGGCCCTCAATGAGCAGTTCTTC; CDR3: CASSIQADSGRALNEQFF
J: TRBJ2-1; length: 15; V: TRBV5-6; D: -; DNA: TGTGCCAGCAGCTTGGCGGTACGGACTACGATAGAGCAGTTCTTC; CDR3: CASSLAVRTTIEQFF
J: TRBJ2-7; length: 16; V: TRBV4-1; D: TRBD2; DNA: TGCGCCAGCAGTGACCTAGCGGGAGGGCCGCCCTACGAGCAGTACTTC; CDR3: CASSDLAGGPPYEQYF
J: TRBJ2-3; length: 14; V: TRBV19; D: TRBD1; DNA: TGTGCCAGTAGTTCGACAGGGTATGGAGATACGCAGTATTTT; CDR3: CASSSTGYGDTQYF
J: TRBJ2-1; length: 11; V: TRBV29-1; D: -; DNA: TGCAGCGTTGAAGAGCGGAATGAGCAGTTCTTC; CDR3: CSVEERNEQFF
J: TRBJ2-1; length: 13; V: TRBV4-3; D: -; DNA: TGCGCCAGCAGCCAAGATAGGGGCGGTGAGCAGTTCTTC; CDR3: CASSQDRGGEQFF
J: TRBJ2-1; length: 11; V: TRBV29-1; D: -; DNA: TGCAGCGCTGGAGCTTACAATGAGCAGTTCTTC; CDR3: CSAGAYNEQFF
J: TRBJ2-7; length: 14; V: TRBV27; D: TRBD1; DNA: TGTGCCAGCAGGGACAGGGGGGACTCCTACGAGCAGTACTTC; CDR3: CASRDRGDSYEQYF
J: TRBJ2-1; length: 14; V: TRBV30; D: TRBD1; DNA: TGTGCCCTGACGGGACAGGAGACCTACAATGAGCAGTTCTTC; CDR3: CALTGQETYNEQFF
J: TRBJ1-1; length: 14; V: TRBV6-6; D: -; DNA: TGTGCCAGCAGTTACACAGGGATGAACACTGAAGCTTTCTTT; CDR3: CASSYTGMNTEAFF
J: TRBJ1-1; length: 14; V: TRBV2; D: -; DNA: TGTGCCAGCACCATGGGGCGGGGGAACACTGAAGCTTTCTTT; CDR3: CASTMGRGNTEAFF
J: TRBJ1-1; length: 17; V: TRBV19; D: TRBD1; DNA: TGTGCCAGTAGGACAGGGGCGCTCGCGACTTTGAACACTGAAGCTTTCTTT; CDR3: CASRTGALATLNTEAFF
J: TRBJ1-5; length: 15; V: TRBV27; D: -; DNA: TGTGCCAGCAGTCCCCTGGGGAGCTTCAATCAGCCCCAGCATTTT; CDR3: CASSPLGSFNQPQHF
J: TRBJ2-1; length: 12; V: TRBV29-1; D: TRBD2; DNA: TGCAGCGTTGAGGGTAGCGGGAGAAGGCAGTTCTTC; CDR3: CSVEGSGRRQFF
J: TRBJ1-3; length: 14; V: TRBV6-5; D: TRBD1; DNA: TGTGCCAGCACCAACAGGGGGGCTGGAAACACCATATATTTT; CDR3: CASTNRGAGNTIYF
J: TRBJ1-1; length: 14; V: TRBV7-2; D: TRBD1; DNA: TGTGCCAGCAGCCGGGACAGAGGTATCACTGAAGCTTTCTTT; CDR3: CASSRDRGITEAFF
J: TRBJ2-7; length: 15; V: TRBV19; D: -; DNA: TGTGCCAGTAGTCCAGGGACACTGGCCTCCTACGAGCAGTACTTC; CDR3: CASSPGTLASYEQYF
J: TRBJ2-5; length: 14; V: TRBV18; D: -; DNA: TGTGCCAGCTCACCACTCCCGAGCAAAGAGACCCAGTACTTC; CDR3: CASSPLPSKETQYF
J: TRBJ2-1; length: 15; V: TRBV19; D: TRBD2; DNA: TGTGCCAGTAGTACGACTAGCGGGAGGAGGAATGAGCAGTTCTTC; CDR3: CASSTTSGRRNEQFF
J: TRBJ2-6; length: 15; V: TRBV2; D: TRBD1; DNA: TGTGCCAGCAGTTCAGGGGGCTCTGGGGCCAACGTCCTGACTTTC; CDR3: CASSSGGSGANVLTF
J: TRBJ1-2; length: 12; V: TRBV6-1; D: -; DNA: TGTGCCAGCAGTGACCTTAACTATGGCTACACCTTC; CDR3: CASSDLNYGYTF
J: TRBJ2-7; length: 13; V: TRBV30; D: TRBD2; DNA: TGTGCCTGGAGCGTTAGACTAGCGGACGAGCAGTACTTC; CDR3: CAWSVRLADEQYF